This T cell receptor beta chain derives from a study of T cells expressing NK-cell markers. Study at large: Seropositivity for HCMV was found in most of the eight sequenced donors, with one seronegative.

This CDR3 region has 14 residues. In germline, CDR1 is ENHRY, CDR2 SYGVKD. Study-wide points: Dominant NKG2C+ clonotype frequencies of roughly 1.0-7.0% of CD8+ T cells were measured in about 6 donors.

TCRdb reprocessed the 5' RACE reads, with one entry per CDR3 protein and no DNA. This sample's table has roughly 150,000 distinct CDR3 sequences. About this clonotype: The antigen remains undetermined.

This rearrangement joins TRBV10-3 to TRBJ2-7; the D call of TRBD2 rests on TCRdb alone, since no DNA is present to check it. Sample: blood T cells: a sorted CD56 or NKG2C T cell subset, CD4+ or CD8+ T cells, or bulk PBMC T cells (not recorded which). This TCR was recovered from a man aged 18-75 years in good health. CDR3 sequence reads: CAISEGGELDEQYF.